These 25 T cell receptor beta chains originate from one sample sequenced in a study of shared clonotypes between healthy human individuals. Sequencing was performed with immunoSEQ multiplex PCR; in TCRdb, only in-frame clones are kept and a portion is missing. This sample yields about 2,100,000 clones, of which just over 90% are seen a single time; 1.5% to 2% belongs to the top ten. CD45RO-negative, CCR7-positively selected cells formed the naive CD8 fraction, excluding terminally differentiated effector memory CD45RA+ cells. Sequencing input: naive CD8+ T cells from PBMCs. The receptors here all came from a man aged 18 to 30 in good health. Some clones in this sample may be carry-over from other donors' samples.

V is TRBV7-9 and J is TRBJ1-4; 7 nucleotides line up with TRBD1. Germline trimming cut 5 bases from V and 8 bases from J; bases unmatched to any gene: 14. The germline V gene encodes CDR1 SEHNR and CDR2 FQNEAQ (reference sequence). The CDR3 covers 16 residues. Here the CDR3 reads CASSPTGTATWEKLFF. CDR3 coding DNA: TGTGCCAGCAGCCCGACCGGGACAGCCACATGGGAAAAACTGTTTTTT.

A word on this clone: Distinct nucleotide sequences in the sample also encode this CDR3. The CDR3 here is CASSLGQGLYEQYF. The CDR3 nucleotides are TGTGCCAGCAGCTTAGGACAGGGCCTCTACGAGCAGTACTTC. The chain recombines TRBV11-2 with TRBJ2-7; 7 bases line up with TRBD1. This CDR3 is 14 amino acids long. Losses at the gene ends were 1 base for V and 3 bases for J; bases not matched to a gene: 3. The germline V gene encodes CDR1 SGHAT and CDR2 FQNNGV.

The V and J genes are TRBV15 and TRBJ2-3; a weak D match, TRBD2 (6 bases). Trimming removed 1 base from V and 3 bases from J, with 11 bases in between. The CDR3 is 15 residues long. CDR1 is LNHNV, CDR2 YYDKDF, per germline (reference sequence). In nucleotides, the CDR3 is TGTGCCACCAGCAGAGGCGGCGGGACTACAGATACGCAGTATTTT. It encodes CATSRGGGTTDTQYF.

The chain uses TRBV9 and TRBJ2-1; no clear D. V lost 1 base to trimming and J lost 5 bases, with 16 bases between them. The CDR3 length is 16 residues. CDR1 and CDR2 from the germline V gene are SGDLS and YYNGEE. The CDR3 region is CASSVSSLSTHNEQFF. In nucleotides, the CDR3 is TGTGCCAGCAGCGTAAGTAGTCTCTCCACGCACAATGAGCAGTTCTTC.

This clone was picked up one time. This chain links TRBV29-1 with TRBJ2-5, with a possible D match to TRBD2 (6 bases). The CDR3 runs 14 residues. V was cut by 7 bases and J by 0 bases, with 15 bases left in between. Germline loops: CDR1 SQVTM, CDR2 ANQGSEA. Here the CDR3 reads CSAARGAYQETQYF. The CDR3 DNA reads as TGCAGCGCCGCGCGCGGGGCCTACCAAGAGACCCAGTACTTC.

This sequence joins TRBV5-1 and TRBJ2-1; 9 bases align to TRBD2. The V gene's germline CDR1 is SGHRS and CDR2 YFSETQ. This CDR3 is built from 17 residues. The V and J ends lost 3 bases and 4 bases, in that order; junction bases with no gene match: 11. The CDR3 DNA follows: TGCGCCAGCAGCTGGACAAGACTAGCGGAGGCTTACAATGAGCAGTTCTTC. It specifies CASSWTRLAEAYNEQFF.

This chain connects TRBV9 to TRBJ2-2; no reliable D call. The CDR3 sequence is 14 residues long. Trimming pared 4 bases from V and 4 bases from J, leaving 11 bases between. Germline-derived CDR1 and CDR2 are SGDLS and YYNGEE. CDR3 nucleotide sequence: TGTGCCAGCAGCCCAACCCCAGGCACCGGGGAGCTGTTTTTT. This gives the protein CASSPTPGTGELFF.

The chain combines TRBV11-2 with TRBJ2-3; TRBD2 matches 7 bases. CDR3 size: 15 residues. Trimming at V came to 8 bases and at J to 5 bases, leaving 13 bases not matched to a gene. Germline V gives CDR1 SGHAT, CDR2 FQNNGV. In DNA, the CDR3 is TGTGCCAGCGGGTTTGGCGGGAGAGGAGAAGATACGCAGTATTTT. It translates to CASGFGGRGEDTQYF. Supplemented by reference TRBV11-2 and TRBJ2-3, the full variable domain reads EAGVAQSPRYKIIEKRQSVAFWCNPISGHATLYWYQQILGQGPKLLIQFQNNGVVDDSQLPKDRFSAERLKGVDSTLKIQPAKLEDSAVYLCASGFGGRGEDTQYFGPGTRLTVL.

Only one count was recorded for this clone. This chain connects TRBV6-5 to TRBJ2-1; unclear D gene. CDR3 length equals 12 residues. Germline V CDR1 and CDR2: MNHEY, SVGAGI. Trimming took 2 bases from V and 9 from J, leaving 8 bases between them. In DNA, the CDR3 is TGTGCCAGCAGTTACCCCTGGGGTGAGCAGTTCTTC. It yields the protein CASSYPWGEQFF.

The chain has TRBV13 and TRBJ2-2; D is unresolved. Trimming left V 2 bases short and J 4 bases short, with 5 bases between. Germline CDR1 reads PRHDT; CDR2 reads FYEKMQ (reference sequence). The CDR3 extends over 13 amino acids. The CDR3 region has the DNA TGTGCCAGCAGCTTACTGGGCACCGGGGAGCTGTTTTTT. This sequence encodes CASSLLGTGELFF.

The chain recombines TRBV6-6 with TRBJ2-5; D unresolved. The CDR3 is made up of 15 amino acids. Trimming removed 2 bases at V and 4 bases at J, with 14 bases between. Per germline, CDR1 MNHNY and CDR2 SVGAGI (reference sequence). The CDR3 here is CASSYTLGVSETQYF. The CDR3 DNA reads TGTGCCAGCAGTTACACCCTGGGTGTGTCAGAGACCCAGTACTTC.

The chain carries TRBV9 and TRBJ2-1, with 8 bases aligning to TRBD2. The CDR3 contains 15 residues. The germline gives CDR1 SGDLS, CDR2 YYNGEE. After removal of 0 bases from V and 6 bases from J, the junction contained 5 bases not matched to a gene. CDR3 sequence reads: CASSVGLAPLNEQFF. For the CDR3, the DNA is TGTGCCAGCAGCGTAGGACTAGCGCCCCTCAATGAGCAGTTCTTC.

J is TRBJ2-3 and V is TRBV9; 13 bases align to TRBD2. The CDR3 sequence is 19 residues long. The V and J ends lost 4 bases and 0 bases, in that order; junction bases with no gene match: 11. CDR1 is SGDLS, CDR2 YYNGEE, per germline. The CDR3 DNA follows: TGTGCCAGCAGCAGGGAGGGACTAGCGGGATTGTCTAGCACAGATACGCAGTATTTT. Translation gives CASSREGLAGLSSTDTQYF.

The J gene is TRBJ2-7, the V gene TRBV5-6; 15 nucleotides match TRBD2. Germline V gene data show CDR1 as SGHDT and CDR2 as YYEEEE. The CDR3 sequence is 16 residues long. Trimming cost V 4 bases and J 5 bases; bases outside gene matches: 7. The CDR3 loop is CASSRGTSGRNDEQYF. In DNA form, the CDR3 reads TGTGCCAGCAGCCGGGGGACTAGCGGGAGGAACGACGAGCAGTACTTC.

This chain joins TRBV7-9 and TRBJ2-5; D gene uncertain. CDR1 is SEHNR, CDR2 FQNEAQ, per germline (reference sequence). This CDR3 has 13 residues. V lost 5 bases and J lost 5, with 12 bases in between. The CDR3 here is CASSLSSGETQYF. For the CDR3, the DNA is TGTGCCAGCAGCCTCAGCTCCGGGGAGACCCAGTACTTC.

The chain links TRBV2 to TRBJ2-2; D gene uncertain. The CDR3 loop spans 15 amino acids. The germline V and J ends were trimmed by 6 bases and 0 bases, with 11 bases remaining between them. Germline V CDR1 and CDR2: SNHLY, FYNNEI. This CDR3 reads CASSFTDPNTGELFF. CDR3 DNA sequence: TGTGCCAGCAGCTTCACAGACCCGAACACCGGGGAGCTGTTTTTT. The full variable domain, rest sourced from reference TRBV2 and TRBJ2-2, is EPEVTQTPSHQVTQMGQEVILRCVPISNHLYFYWYRQILGQKVEFLVSFYNNEISEKSEIFDDQFSVERPDGSNFTLKIRSTKLEDSAMYFCASSFTDPNTGELFFGEGSRLTVL.

The chain combines TRBV28 with TRBJ2-2; D may be TRBD1 (6 bases). The CDR3 length is 16 residues. The germline V and J ends were trimmed by 2 bases and 2 bases, with 12 bases remaining between them. Germline V gene lookup returns CDR1 MDHEN and CDR2 SYDVKM. In nucleotides, the CDR3 is TGTGCCAGCAGTTTAATAGGGACACTTAACACCGGGGAGCTGTTTTTT. This encodes CASSLIGTLNTGELFF.

CDR3 coding DNA: TGTGCCAGCAGCTTACTAGCGGCCGTCACAGATACGCAGTATTTT. Its translation is CASSLLAAVTDTQYF. This rearrangement joins TRBV7-6 to TRBJ2-3; 7 nucleotides match TRBD2. The trim removed 2 bases at V and 2 bases at J, leaving 4 bases unmatched. Germline V gene data show CDR1 as SGHVS and CDR2 as FNYEAQ. The CDR3 is 15 residues long.

V gene TRBV4-1 combines with J gene TRBJ2-5, with 8 nucleotides matching TRBD2. The germline V gene has CDR1 MGHRA and CDR2 YSYEKL. With V trimmed by 0 bases and J by 1 base, 10 bases remained unmatched. The CDR3 contains 18 residues. This CDR3 is CASSQDDVSSGFQETQYF. The CDR3 DNA follows: TGCGCCAGCAGCCAAGATGACGTTTCTAGCGGGTTCCAAGAGACCCAGTACTTC.

The genes are TRBV7-9 and TRBJ2-7; D remains unclear. CDR1 is SEHNR and CDR2 is FQNEAQ in the germline V gene (reference sequence). CDR3 length equals 12 residues. V lost 4 bases and J lost 3, with 7 bases in between. The CDR3 reads CASSYPYYEQYF. The CDR3 DNA reads TGTGCCAGCAGCTACCCCTACTACGAGCAGTACTTC.

To note about this clone: Different DNA sequences within this sample yield the same CDR3. This chain joins TRBV13 and TRBJ2-5; the match to TRBD1 covers 7 bases. Germline lookup yields CDR1 PRHDT and CDR2 FYEKMQ (reference sequence). Trimming removed 4 bases from V and 2 bases from J; junction bases left unmatched: 4. The CDR3 has 14 amino acids. As DNA, the CDR3 is TGTGCCAGCAGCTCACAGACAGGGCAAGAGACCCAGTACTTC. It translates to CASSSQTGQETQYF.

The CDR3: CSVDGGVVEQFF. The CDR3 nucleotides are TGCAGCGTTGACGGGGGAGTGGTTGAGCAGTTCTTC. The chain combines TRBV29-1 with TRBJ2-1; TRBD2 is a possible D gene (6 bases). The V and J ends lost 3 bases and 9 bases respectively, with 12 bases between them. The germline CDR1 and CDR2 sequences are SQVTM and ANQGSEA. The CDR3 extends over 12 amino acids.

V gene TRBV4-1 combines with J gene TRBJ1-1, with 8 bases lining up with TRBD1. With V trimmed by 4 bases and J by 5 bases, 9 bases remained unmatched. The CDR3 is made up of 15 amino acids. The germline V gene has CDR1 MGHRA and CDR2 YSYEKL. The CDR3 region has the DNA TGCGCCAGCAGCCCCCGGACAGGGAGGGATACTGAAGCTTTCTTT. Translation gives CASSPRTGRDTEAFF.

The V call is TRBV5-3, the J call TRBJ1-4; 10 nucleotides agree with TRBD1. TRBV5-3 is an ORF, and what it does is uncertain. The CDR3 length is 16 residues. The V gene end was trimmed by 0 bases and the J gene end by 5 bases; junction bases not matched to a gene: 4. This CDR3 reads CARSLAPGQGNEKLFF. The CDR3 DNA reads TGTGCCAGAAGCTTGGCACCGGGACAGGGGAATGAAAAACTGTTTTTT.

This clone came up a few times. This specimen includes other DNA sequences encoding the same CDR3. This chain connects TRBV9 to TRBJ2-7; the D gene is possibly TRBD1 (6 bases). The V and J ends lost 0 bases and 0 bases respectively, with 7 bases between them. Germline CDR1 SGDLS, CDR2 YYNGEE. CDR3 size: 14 residues. CDR3 sequence (DNA): TGTGCCAGCAGCGTAGGGGACACCTCCTACGAGCAGTACTTC. Its translation: CASSVGDTSYEQYF.